The sequence of this T cell receptor beta chain was determined in a study of T-cell memory formation after mild COVID-19. Each CDR3 protein is one row after TCRdb ran MiXCR on the 5' RACE reads. The sample has 300,000 to 400,000 distinct CDR3 sequences; over 10% are singletons. The germline CDR1 and CDR2 sequences are MNHEY and SVGEGT. The ends lost 5 bases at V and 6 bases at J; junction bases unmatched: 14. CDR3 size: 16 residues. Sequenced input: PBMCs or a T cell subset sorted from them (not recorded which). The receptor's source is a man aged 18-30 years who had mild COVID-19 (a few samples of this study predate the infection). Cell type and time point are not known. The chain uses TRBV6-2 or TRBV6-3 and TRBJ2-3, with TRBD1 identical over 7 bases. This CDR3 reads CASSTHRDSDRDTQYF. The CDR3 DNA sequence: TGTGCCAGCAGTACCCACCGGGACAGCGATAGGGATACGCAGTATTTT.